The TCR beta chain under discussion was sequenced for a study of shared clonotypes between healthy human individuals. Overall study context: CD4 naive and memory got three plates each, CD8 naive two, CD8 memory one.

Across several immunoSEQ plates, the genomic DNA of each subset was split evenly. Assay used: immunoSEQ multiplex PCR; TCRdb lists only in-frame clones, some missing. Found here are about 110,000 clones, 68% of them singletons; the top ten hold approximately 23%. Germline CDR1 is SGHAT and CDR2 is FQNNGV. CDR3 size: 15 residues. V gave up 4 bases and J gave up 0 bases, with 12 bases separating them. What CD8 memory combined were CD45RO+ cells and CCR7-negative CD45RA+ TemRA cells. This clone was recorded many times. The chain carries TRBV11-2 and TRBJ2-5; D remains unclear. The sample was memory CD8+ T cells sorted from blood. The subset is: CD45RO+ cells pooled with CCR7-negative TemRA cells. The receptor was isolated from a woman aged 30 to 39 in good health. CDR3 loop: CASSYSLEDQETQYF. Written as DNA, the CDR3 is TGTGCCAGCAGCTACAGCTTAGAAGACCAAGAGACCCAGTACTTC. The complete variable domain, with remaining parts taken from reference TRBV11-2 and TRBJ2-5, reads EAGVAQSPRYKIIEKRQSVAFWCNPISGHATLYWYQQILGQGPKLLIQFQNNGVVDDSQLPKDRFSAERLKGVDSTLKIQPAKLEDSAVYLCASSYSLEDQETQYFGPGTRLLVL.